A single sample gave rise to the 12 T cell receptor beta chains below, sequenced in a study of cytomegalovirus exposure and HLA in healthy donors. The PCR used 60 Vbeta and 13 Jbeta primers. Repertoires were generated with immunoSEQ multiplex PCR, while TCRdb's copy carries only in-frame clones and drops some. The sample totals some 30,000 clones. The sequencing input was PBMCs. Source of these receptors: a middle-aged man in good health and CMV-seronegative.

The V call is TRBV7-9, the J call TRBJ2-5; weak D call: TRBD2 (6 bases). Germline V lookup: CDR1 SEHNR, CDR2 FQNEAQ (reference sequence). Trimming took 5 bases from V and 5 from J, leaving 15 bases between them. There are 14 residues in the CDR3. The CDR3 bases are TGTGCCAGCAGCCCCCAGGGAGGAAGGGAGACCCAGTACTTC. As protein: CASSPQGGRETQYF.

The chain recombines TRBV9 with TRBJ2-3; 7 bases agree with TRBD2. The CDR3 length is 15 residues. Germline trimming cut 4 bases from V and 2 bases from J; bases unmatched to any gene: 7. Looked up from germline, CDR1 is SGDLS and CDR2 is YYNGEE. DNA of the CDR3: TGTGCCAGCAGCCCGAGACTAGCTTACACAGATACGCAGTATTTT. Translating gives CASSPRLAYTDTQYF.

This sequence joins TRBV9 and TRBJ2-3; TRBD2 matches 7 bases. The CDR3 covers 15 residues. The germline CDR1 and CDR2 sequences are SGDLS and YYNGEE. J was trimmed by 5 bases and V by 0 bases; bases with no gene match: 6. The CDR3 reads CASSVGLAEGDTQYF. The CDR3 coding sequence is TGTGCCAGCAGCGTAGGGCTAGCGGAGGGAGATACGCAGTATTTT.

J is TRBJ1-1 and V is TRBV29-1; D not certain. The V gene's germline CDR1 is SQVTM and CDR2 ANQGSEA. With 4 bases removed from V and 4 bases from J, the gap between germline ends came to 7 bases. CDR3 length equals 11 residues. This CDR3 reads CSVVVSTEAFF. In DNA, the CDR3 is TGCAGCGTTGTTGTGAGCACTGAAGCTTTCTTT.

The J gene is TRBJ2-5, the V gene TRBV9; D may be TRBD2 (5 bases). V was cut by 4 bases and J by 2 bases, with 6 bases left in between. CDR1 SGDLS and CDR2 YYNGEE come from the germline V gene. The CDR3 has 12 amino acids. In DNA, the CDR3 is TGTGCCAGCAGCCGGGGACAAGAGACCCAGTACTTC. Protein: CASSRGQETQYF.

V usage is TRBV19 and J usage is TRBJ1-1; D remains ambiguous. With 0 bases removed from V and 3 bases from J, the gap between germline ends came to 5 bases. The CDR3 spans 13 residues. CDR1 is LNHDA and CDR2 is SQIVND in the germline V gene (reference sequence). CDR3 loop: CASSIDRDTEAFF. CDR3 in DNA: TGTGCCAGTAGTATAGATCGGGACACTGAAGCTTTCTTT.

The genes are TRBV5-1 and TRBJ1-5; tentatively, D is TRBD1 (5 bases). The germline CDR1 and CDR2 sequences are SGHRS and YFSETQ. V was clipped by 4 bases and J by 4 bases, with 15 bases between them. The CDR3 contains 15 residues. The CDR3 protein is CASSEGEVSNQPQHF. Here the CDR3 DNA reads TGCGCCAGCAGCGAAGGGGAGGTGTCGAATCAGCCCCAGCATTTT. The variable domain in full, with the rest retrieved from reference TRBV5-1 and TRBJ1-5, is KAGVTQTPRYLIKTRGQQVTLSCSPISGHRSVSWYQQTPGQGLQFLFEYFSETQRNKGNFPGRFSGRQFSNSRSEMNVSTLELGDSALYLCASSEGEVSNQPQHFGDGTRLSIL.

The gene calls are TRBV6-5 and TRBJ2-4, with 8 bases identical to TRBD1. Trimming at V came to 5 bases and at J to 14 bases, leaving 11 bases not matched to a gene. This CDR3 is built from 13 residues. Germline CDR1 and CDR2: MNHEY and SVGAGI. CDR3 sequence: CASSRRGQTGEYF. CDR3 in DNA: TGTGCCAGCAGTCGCCGGGGACAGACAGGGGAGTACTTC.

The J gene is TRBJ1-3, the V gene TRBV7-9; a weak D match, TRBD1 (5 bases). Trimming cost V 0 bases and J 3 bases, with 6 bases left between them. Germline values: CDR1 SEHNR, CDR2 FQNEAQ (reference sequence). The CDR3 covers 14 residues. The CDR3 loop reads CASSLADIGNTIYF. The CDR3 bases are TGTGCCAGCAGCTTAGCGGACATTGGAAACACCATATATTTT.

The rearrangement joins TRBV4-3 to TRBJ1-2, with TRBD1 matching over 7 bases. V lost 2 bases to trimming and J lost 5 bases; unmatched junction nucleotides: 8. From germline, CDR1 is LGHNA and CDR2 YSLEER. The CDR3 is made up of 15 amino acids. The CDR3 loop is CASSQWTGITYGYTF. CDR3 DNA sequence: TGCGCCAGCAGCCAATGGACAGGTATTACATATGGCTACACCTTC.

This chain joins TRBV4-1 and TRBJ2-7; TRBD1 matches 7 bases. The CDR3 totals 13 residues. J lost 1 base, V lost 10 bases, and 7 bases had no gene match. Germline loops: CDR1 MGHRA, CDR2 YSYEKL. The DNA of the CDR3 is TGCGCCACCAGGGGACAGAGATCCTACGAGCAGTACTTC. Its protein is CATRGQRSYEQYF.

CDR3 sequence reads: CASSSRTSGRAYEQYF. CDR3 nucleotide sequence: TGCGCCAGCAGCTCCCGGACTAGCGGGAGAGCCTACGAGCAGTACTTC. The chain combines TRBV5-1 with TRBJ2-7; 13 bases align to TRBD2. J lost 2 bases, V lost 3 bases, and 5 bases had no gene match. CDR3 length equals 16 residues. In germline, CDR1 is SGHRS, CDR2 YFSETQ.